Below are 10 T cell receptor beta chains sequenced from a single sample in a study of CD8 T cells in Susac syndrome. With random hexamers, 0.5 to 1 ug RNA was reverse transcribed. TCRdb reprocessed the immunoSEQ multiplex PCR reads with MiXCR, giving one entry per CDR3 protein. The sample yields just over 150,000 distinct CDR3 sequences, roughly 95% seen once. The sample taken for sequencing was CD8+ T cells from PBMCs. The receptors stem from a human donor with multiple sclerosis.

The gene calls are TRBV15 and TRBJ2-7; 8 bases fit TRBD1. The germline V gene encodes CDR1 LNHNV and CDR2 YYDKDF (reference sequence). The trim removed 3 bases at V and 2 bases at J, leaving 6 bases unmatched. The CDR3 extends over 15 amino acids. The CDR3 reads CATSRARDRTYEQYF. In DNA, the CDR3 is TGTGCCACCAGCAGGGCCCGGGACAGGACCTACGAGCAGTACTTC.

The chain carries TRBV2 and TRBJ2-7; D possibly matches TRBD1 or TRBD2 (5 bases each). Trimming pared 0 bases from V and 7 bases from J, leaving 16 bases between. Germline V CDR1 and CDR2: SNHLY, FYNNEI. This CDR3 region has 15 residues. The CDR3 region is CASSEAGVPVWEQYF. CDR3 DNA: TGTGCCAGCAGTGAAGCGGGGGTTCCTGTGTGGGAGCAGTACTTC. The full variable domain, with the rest looked up from reference TRBV2 and TRBJ2-7, is EPEVTQTPSHQVTQMGQEVILRCVPISNHLYFYWYRQILGQKVEFLVSFYNNEISEKSEIFDDQFSVERPDGSNFTLKIRSTKLEDSAMYFCASSEAGVPVWEQYFGPGTRLTVT.

This chain connects TRBV30 to TRBJ1-1; 7 nucleotides agree with TRBD1. V lost 2 bases and J lost 0; bases outside the gene matches: 3. The CDR3 extends over 14 amino acids. Germline-derived CDR1 and CDR2 are GTSNPN and SVGIG (reference sequence). CDR3 residues: CAWSWDSVNTEAFF. CDR3 coding DNA: TGTGCCTGGAGTTGGGACAGCGTGAACACTGAAGCTTTCTTT.

CDR3 residues: CSVEVGGSGNEQFF. The CDR3 coding sequence is TGCAGCGTTGAAGTGGGAGGGTCGGGCAATGAGCAGTTCTTC. The V call is TRBV29-1, the J call TRBJ2-1, with 7 bases lining up with TRBD2. CDR1 and CDR2 (germline): SQVTM, ANQGSEA. Trimming at V came to 1 base and at J to 6 bases, leaving 6 bases not matched to a gene. The CDR3 runs 14 residues.

The V gene is TRBV20-1, the J gene TRBJ1-2; a possible D gene is TRBD1 (6 bases). The V gene's germline CDR1 is DFQATT and CDR2 SNEGSKA (reference sequence). This CDR3 is built from 13 residues. V lost 0 bases and J 6 bases, leaving 11 bases between the germline ends. The CDR3 protein is CSARDWGGDGYTF. Written as DNA, the CDR3 is TGCAGTGCTAGAGATTGGGGGGGCGATGGCTACACCTTC.

This chain connects TRBV3-1 to TRBJ2-1; D may be TRBD1 (5 bases). Between the trimmed V and J ends, which lost 4 bases and 5 bases, there was a span of 15 bases. This CDR3 contains 15 residues. The germline gives CDR1 LGHDT, CDR2 YNNKEL (reference sequence). The CDR3 bases are TGTGCCAGCAGCCCCCTCGTTCTAGGGGACAATGAGCAGTTCTTC. It translates to CASSPLVLGDNEQFF.

The rearrangement links TRBV12-3 or TRBV12-4 to TRBJ2-5; no clear D. V lost 2 bases and J 2 bases, leaving 9 bases between the germline ends. The CDR3 is 14 residues long. CDR3 protein: CASSLTLFQETQYF. The CDR3, as DNA: TGTGCCAGCAGTTTAACTTTGTTTCAAGAGACCCAGTACTTC.

The chain recombines TRBV2 with TRBJ2-1; TRBD2 agrees at 10 bases. V shed 7 bases, J shed 3 bases, and the junction held 3 bases outside the gene matches. Germline assignment: CDR1 SNHLY and CDR2 FYNNEI. This CDR3 is built from 14 residues. DNA for the CDR3: TGTGCCAGCATTTGGACTAGCGGCTACAATGAGCAGTTCTTC. Translation gives CASIWTSGYNEQFF.

A few counts support this clonotype. This chain joins TRBV12-3 or TRBV12-4 and TRBJ2-3; tentatively, D is TRBD1 or TRBD2 (5 bases each). V lost 5 bases, J lost 4 bases, and 13 bases lay in between. The CDR3 is made up of 14 amino acids. CDR3 sequence: CASSLEGRADTQYF. The CDR3 DNA reads TGTGCCAGCAGTCTAGAGGGGCGGGCAGATACGCAGTATTTT.

Only a few counts were recorded for this clonotype. Here the CDR3 reads CSARQGYEQYV. The CDR3 region has the DNA TGCAGCGCGAGACAGGGCTACGAGCAGTACGTC. The rearrangement links TRBV29-1 to TRBJ2-7; 7 bases fit TRBD1. Losses at the gene ends were 7 bases for V and 3 bases for J; bases not matched to a gene: 3. Germline values: CDR1 SQVTM, CDR2 ANQGSEA. CDR3 length equals 11 residues.